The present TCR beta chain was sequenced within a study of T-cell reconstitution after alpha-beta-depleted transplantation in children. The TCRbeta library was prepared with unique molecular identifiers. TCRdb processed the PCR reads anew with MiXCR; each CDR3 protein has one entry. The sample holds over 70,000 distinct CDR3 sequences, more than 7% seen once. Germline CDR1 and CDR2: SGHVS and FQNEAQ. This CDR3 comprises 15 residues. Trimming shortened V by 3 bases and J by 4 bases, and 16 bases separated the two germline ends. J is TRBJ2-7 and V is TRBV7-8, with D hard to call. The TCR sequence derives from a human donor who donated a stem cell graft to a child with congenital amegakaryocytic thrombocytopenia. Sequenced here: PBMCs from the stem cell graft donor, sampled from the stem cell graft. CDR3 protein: CASSFSTQRKYEQYF. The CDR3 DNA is TGTGCCAGCAGCTTTTCTACACAAAGGAAGTACGAGCAGTACTTC.